Below are 20 T cell receptor beta chains sequenced from a single sample in a study of type 1 regulatory T cells. TCRdb reprocessed the reads via MiXCR and lists one record per CDR3 protein. The sample contains about 68,000 distinct CDR3 sequences, around 60% of which appear only once. The antigens of these receptors remain unknown. Sequencing was performed on cultured T cells, either the whole culture or a sorted T cell fraction (not recorded which). Specified subset: Tr1-enriched cell product generated in vitro against host alloantigens. These receptor sequences come from a human donor in good health.

The chain has TRBV6-5 and TRBJ2-2; TRBD2 is a possible D gene (5 bases). The germline CDR1 and CDR2 sequences are MNHEY and SVGAGI. Trimming pared 6 bases from V and 0 bases from J, leaving 14 bases between. This CDR3 is built from 16 residues. The CDR3 is CASRLLWGANTGELFF. CDR3 nucleotides: TGTGCCAGCAGATTGCTTTGGGGAGCGAACACCGGGGAGCTGTTTTTT.

This chain uses TRBV28 with TRBJ2-3, with 10 bases lining up with TRBD1. V lost 6 bases to trimming and J lost 2 bases; unmatched junction nucleotides: 8. The CDR3 covers 16 residues. Per the germline V gene, CDR1 is MDHEN and CDR2 is SYDVKM. The CDR3 DNA sequence: TGTGCCAGCAGGGGGGGACAGGGGAGAACCACAGATACGCAGTATTTT. Translating gives CASRGGQGRTTDTQYF.

The chain couples TRBV11-3 to TRBJ2-1; D gene uncertain. The CDR3 contains 14 residues. Trimming cost V 2 bases and J 4 bases, with 9 bases left between them. CDR1 is SGHNT and CDR2 is YENEEA in the germline V gene. CDR3 in DNA: TGTGCCAGCAGCTTAAGGTCCTTTTACAATGAGCAGTTCTTC. Its protein product is CASSLRSFYNEQFF.

CDR3 nucleotides: TGCAGTGCTACTCTGGGAGGGCCGAATGAGCAGTACTTC. Its protein is CSATLGGPNEQYF. The chain couples TRBV20-1 to TRBJ2-5, with 7 nucleotides matching TRBD2. The V gene's germline CDR1 is DFQATT and CDR2 SNEGSKA (reference sequence). This CDR3 comprises 13 residues. The ends lost 4 bases at V and 11 bases at J; junction bases unmatched: 13.

The chain recombines TRBV6-4 with TRBJ2-4; D gene ambiguous. Germline-derived CDR1 and CDR2 are MRHNA and SNTAGT. The V end was cut by 7 bases, the J end by 1 base, with 14 bases between. This CDR3 has 15 residues. This chain's CDR3 is CASTAALDAKNIQYF. The DNA for the CDR3 is TGTGCCAGCACCGCCGCCCTAGACGCCAAAAACATTCAGTACTTC.

The table lists this clonotype with a count of one. The rearrangement links TRBV7-2 to TRBJ1-1; D may be TRBD1 (5 bases). V was trimmed by 3 bases and J by 4 bases, leaving 9 bases between them. Germline CDR1 is SGHTA and CDR2 is FQGNSA. This CDR3 spans 13 amino acids. CDR3 bases: TGTGCCAGCAGCTTTCCGCAGGGCACTGAAGCTTTCTTT. Translated, it gives CASSFPQGTEAFF.

The chain employs TRBV10-1 and TRBJ2-1; 9 bases line up with TRBD2. The V gene's germline CDR1 is WNHNN and CDR2 SYGVQD (reference sequence). The CDR3 is made up of 16 amino acids. V lost 0 bases to trimming and J lost 8 bases; unmatched junction nucleotides: 8. The CDR3 is CASSESVAGVDDEQFF. DNA of the CDR3: TGCGCCAGCAGTGAGTCTGTAGCGGGAGTAGACGATGAGCAGTTCTTC.

This clonotype was seen only a few times. The V call is TRBV20-1, the J call TRBJ2-4; a weak D match, TRBD2 (5 bases). Deletions cut 6 bases from V and 6 bases from J, with 21 bases between. The germline V gene has CDR1 DFQATT and CDR2 SNEGSKA (reference sequence). This CDR3 has 15 residues. CDR3 DNA sequence: TGCAGTGCCGGTCAAGCGGCCTTGAAAGGAAACATTCAGTACTTC. Amino acids: CSAGQAALKGNIQYF.

This sequence joins TRBV6-2 or TRBV6-3 and TRBJ1-1, with D perhaps TRBD1 (6 bases). The V and J ends lost 5 bases and 8 bases respectively, with 12 bases between them. This CDR3 spans 12 amino acids. CDR1 and CDR2 (germline): MNHEY, SVGEGT. Here the CDR3 DNA reads TGTGCCAGCAGTCAGGGGAAGGGCGAAGCTTTCTTT. It codes for CASSQGKGEAFF.

This chain joins TRBV4-1 and TRBJ1-6; D perhaps matches TRBD1 (6 bases). The CDR3 totals 14 residues. Trimming removed 3 bases at V and 12 bases at J, with 15 bases between. Germline CDR1 and CDR2: MGHRA and YSYEKL. CDR3 nucleotide sequence: TGCGCCAGCAGCCAGCCGGGACAAACCTTACCCCTCCACTTT. It translates to CASSQPGQTLPLHF.

The chain carries TRBV20-1 and TRBJ2-5; D not certain. Germline loops: CDR1 DFQATT, CDR2 SNEGSKA (reference sequence). This CDR3 is built from 11 residues. The V and J ends lost 5 bases and 2 bases respectively, with 6 bases between them. CDR3 sequence reads: CSASIQETQYF. In nucleotides, the CDR3 is TGCAGTGCTTCTATTCAAGAGACCCAGTACTTC.

The chain combines TRBV5-1 with TRBJ1-6; TRBD1 agrees at 12 bases. The V gene's germline CDR1 is SGHRS and CDR2 YFSETQ. The CDR3 consists of 15 residues. V dropped 1 base and J dropped 9; count of bases not matched to a gene: 2. CDR3 coding DNA: TGCGCCAGCAGCTTGAGGGACAGGGGGCGTTCACCCCTCCACTTT. It codes for CASSLRDRGRSPLHF. The full variable domain, completed using reference TRBV5-1 and TRBJ1-6, is KAGVTQTPRYLIKTRGQQVTLSCSPISGHRSVSWYQQTPGQGLQFLFEYFSETQRNKGNFPGRFSGRQFSNSRSEMNVSTLELGDSALYLCASSLRDRGRSPLHFGNGTRLTVT.

This clonotype was counted only a few times. This chain links TRBV20-1 with TRBJ1-4; 8 nucleotides align to TRBD1. Germline CDR1 DFQATT, CDR2 SNEGSKA (reference sequence). With V trimmed by 1 base and J by 6 bases, 7 bases remained unmatched. The CDR3 is made up of 15 amino acids. CDR3 nucleotides: TGCAGTGCTAGAGGTGCGGGGACAGGATATGAAAAACTGTTTTTT. This sequence encodes CSARGAGTGYEKLFF.

The genes are TRBV28 and TRBJ1-1; D unresolved. CDR3 length: 14 residues. Germline CDR1 is MDHEN and CDR2 is SYDVKM. Trimming removed 2 bases from V and 1 base from J, with 8 bases in between. For the CDR3, the DNA is TGTGCCAGCAGTTTAGGGGTTCAGAACACTGAAGCTTTCTTT. It specifies CASSLGVQNTEAFF.

The V and J genes are TRBV5-4 and TRBJ2-3; the match to TRBD2 covers 10 bases. This CDR3 is built from 18 residues. The V gene's germline CDR1 is SGHNT and CDR2 YYREEE (reference sequence). Trimming cost V 4 bases and J 2 bases; bases outside gene matches: 13. CDR3 sequence: CASSKGLSGRADTDTQYF. The CDR3 DNA reads as TGTGCCAGCAGCAAGGGTTTGAGCGGGAGGGCCGACACAGATACGCAGTATTTT.

V and J are TRBV28 and TRBJ2-7; 10 bases match TRBD2. J was trimmed by 2 bases and V by 7 bases; bases with no gene match: 5. Per germline, CDR1 MDHEN and CDR2 SYDVKM. The CDR3 has 14 residues. The CDR3 region is CASNSGTSAYEQYF. The CDR3, as DNA: TGTGCCAGCAACTCCGGGACTAGCGCCTACGAGCAGTACTTC.

With regard to this clonotype: Relative to the germline gene, one junction end is altered; a read error may explain this. For the CDR3, the DNA is TGTGCCAACAGCCCCATGGGACTAGCGGTCCAAGAGACCCAGTACTTC. Translating gives CANSPMGLAVQETQYF. This chain uses TRBV7-9 with TRBJ2-5, with 11 bases that match TRBD2. Looked up from germline, CDR1 is SEHNR and CDR2 is FQNEAQ (reference sequence). This CDR3 has 16 residues.

The CDR3 region has the DNA TGTGCCACCAACCGGGACAGAAGCTCTGGGGCCAACGTCCTGACTTTC. It codes for CATNRDRSSGANVLTF. V is TRBV6-2 or TRBV6-3 and J is TRBJ2-6, with 7 bases lining up with TRBD1. Trimming cost V 10 bases and J 0 bases; bases outside gene matches: 9. Germline CDR1 and CDR2: MNHEY and SVGEGT. This CDR3 comprises 16 residues.

This chain uses TRBV5-1 with TRBJ2-1, with 12 positions matching TRBD2. The J segment lost 4 bases and the V segment lost 0 bases, leaving 8 bases of the junction unmatched. Germline-derived CDR1 and CDR2 are SGHRS and YFSETQ. The CDR3 is 18 amino acids. CDR3 nucleotides: TGCGCCAGCAGCTTGGCGACTAGCGGGAGTTTGCAGTACAATGAGCAGTTCTTC. Protein sequence: CASSLATSGSLQYNEQFF.

The chain recombines TRBV7-2 with TRBJ1-1; D is unresolved. This CDR3 is 11 amino acids long. Germline assignment: CDR1 SGHTA and CDR2 FQGNSA. V shed 6 bases and J shed 0 bases, with 2 bases lying between them. This CDR3 reads CASRVNTEAFF. The CDR3 bases are TGTGCCAGCAGGGTGAACACTGAAGCTTTCTTT.